This entry is about one TCR beta chain. It lacks a known antigen. No much larger clone exists at a distance of one base, and base qualities are not known. Receptor amplification or capture employed PCR. Sequencing used an Illumina HiSeq 2500. To reduce PCR and sequencing biases, unique molecular identifiers were incorporated into the TCR beta cDNA libraries. Every 1 to 10 million input T cells yielded 500,000 or so cDNA molecules, meaning each molecule approximated one T cell. The patient libraries were prepared and sequenced with the same protocol used for the earlier healthy control dataset. Samples belonging to the same batch were prepared together, multiplexed and sequenced on a shared HiSeq lane. In the authors' own workflow: MIGEC handled the raw barcoded reads, throwing out single-read molecular identifier groups before consensus assembly and CDR3 extraction. Clonotype tables were post-analysed with VDJtools, and diversity was normalized by down-sampling all datasets to the smallest sample size. Repertoire overlap clustering matched CDR3 amino acid but not nucleotide sequences to correct batch-related cross-sample contamination. TCRdb reprocessed the public reads (quality trimming at Q25 with fastp, clone calling with MiXCR) and kept in-frame beta chains. CDR3 protein sequences are deduplicated, and each keeps its most common genes and DNA. The V and J calls follow TCRdb's processing rather than the paper's. This sample gives hundreds of thousands of distinct CDR3 sequences in total; 25% to 30% of them show up just once. In total, the top ten clones hold 0.5% to 0.6% of the sample.

The data derive from a study of post-analysis software for immune sequencing data (dated by TCRdb to 2013 to 2016). For the wider study: Disease courses on record covered relapsing-remitting, secondary progressive and progressive-relapsing multiple sclerosis, though some patients had no subtype annotation. The multiple sclerosis patient repertoires were compared with roughly twelve previously published healthy control repertoires from donors aged about 6 to 26 years. A subset of samples was prepared in parallel using single-end sample barcoding, then pooled and co-amplified after Illumina adapter ligation.

Findings and caveats that apply to the study as a whole: Normalized Chao1 diversity was significantly lower in multiple sclerosis patients than controls, suggesting substantial peripheral T-cell clonal expansion. Direct clustering with F measure showed strong co-clustering of samples prepared in the same batch, prompting a batch-effect correction. The multiple sclerosis patient group was slightly younger than the control group. Roughly 5 TRBV segments, including TRBV5-6, TRBV5-1 and TRBV20-1, were significantly more frequent in patients than controls.

To demonstrate the VDJtools post-analysis software, TCR beta repertoires were profiled from the peripheral blood of about 13 young patients with multiple sclerosis. The multiple sclerosis patients were children and adolescents ranging in age from roughly 6 to 16 years. CDR1 and CDR2 were assigned from the germline V gene as MNHEY and SVGAGI. V lost 0 bases and J lost 3 bases, and the count of bases not matched to a germline gene is 2. The CDR3 holds 16 amino acids from the cysteine to the phenylalanine. Only the CDR3 part of the read is kept: 48 bases, read in frame from the first base. This receptor was obtained from a girl under 18 with multiple sclerosis. Sequences were obtained from blood. This chain joins TRBV6-5 to TRBJ2-7; 13 central bases correspond to TRBD2. The DNA reads as follows: TGTGCCAGCAGTTACTCGCGGACTAGCGGGAGCTACGAGCAGTACTTC. Its protein product is CASSYSRTSGSYEQYF.